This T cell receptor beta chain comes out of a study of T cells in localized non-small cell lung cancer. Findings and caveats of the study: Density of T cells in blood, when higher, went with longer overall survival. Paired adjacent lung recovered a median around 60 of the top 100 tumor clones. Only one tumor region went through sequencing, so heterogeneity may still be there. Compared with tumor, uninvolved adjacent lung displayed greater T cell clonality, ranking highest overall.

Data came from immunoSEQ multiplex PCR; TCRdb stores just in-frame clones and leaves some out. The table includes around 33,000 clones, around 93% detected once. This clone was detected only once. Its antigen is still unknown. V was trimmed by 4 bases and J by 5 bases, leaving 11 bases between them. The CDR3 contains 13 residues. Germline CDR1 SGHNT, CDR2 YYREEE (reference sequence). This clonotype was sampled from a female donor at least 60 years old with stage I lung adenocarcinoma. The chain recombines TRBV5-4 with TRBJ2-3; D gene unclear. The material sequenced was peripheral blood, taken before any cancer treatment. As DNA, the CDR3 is TGTGCCAGCAGCCTCAGCCCTGAAGATACGCAGTATTTT. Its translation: CASSLSPEDTQYF.